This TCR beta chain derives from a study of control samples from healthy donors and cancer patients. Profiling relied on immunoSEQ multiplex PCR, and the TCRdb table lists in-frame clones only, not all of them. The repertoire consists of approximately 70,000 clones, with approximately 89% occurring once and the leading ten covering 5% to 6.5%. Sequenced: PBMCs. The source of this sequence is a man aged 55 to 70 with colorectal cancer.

The CDR3 sequence: CASSLTGTPSYEQYF. The CDR3 nucleotides are TGTGCCAGCAGTTTAACCGGGACACCCTCCTACGAGCAGTACTTC. The chain has TRBV27 and TRBJ2-7; maybe TRBD1 (6 bases). CDR3 length: 15 amino acids. V dropped 2 bases and J dropped 0 bases, with 11 bases sitting between them. The germline V gene encodes CDR1 MNHEY and CDR2 SMNVEV (reference sequence).